This T cell receptor (beta chain) was identified during a study of CD8+CD57+ T cells in acquired aplastic anemia. Genomic DNA constituted the template upon which TCR beta VDJ and CDR3 profiling was performed. A single record per CDR3 protein comes from TCRdb applying MiXCR to the reads. Of 170,000 or so distinct CDR3 sequences detected, 50% to 65% appear once; the ten largest clones hold about 44%. This CDR3 comprises 15 residues. V lost 2 bases to trimming and J lost 2 bases, with 12 bases between them. Germline V lookup: CDR1 LNHDA, CDR2 SQIVND (reference sequence). As concerns this clonotype: Given the absence of the conserved phenylalanine or tryptophan at the CDR3 end, a read error is likely.

For sequencing, patients were chosen who had shown expansion of CD8+CD57+ cells by flow cytometry. The chain employs TRBV19 and TRBJ2-5, with D perhaps matching TRBD2 (7 bases). The clonotype comes from a human donor with aplastic anemia. Sequencing was done on a sample of sorted CD4+, CD8+, or CD8+CD57+ T cells (not recorded which) from PBMCs. CDR3 nucleotide sequence: TGTGCCAGTAGTATAACGAGGGGGGGGCAAGAGACCCAGTACCTC. Translating gives CASSITRGGQETQYL.